This T cell receptor beta chain appears in the sequencing data of a study of T cell responses to AZD1222 COVID-19 vaccine (dated by TCRdb to about 2021). About the investigation overall: TCR sequencing covered roughly 230 trial participants: 200 to 220 given two doses of AZD1222 and 26 given two doses of MenACWY control vaccine. Trial participants were enrolled by age into subgroups of 18-55, 56-69 and 70-plus years, and around 150, 29 and 61 TCR-sequenced participants, respectively, were included in these subgroups.

About this clone: Its antigen specificity is not known. It has no much larger one-base neighbor in the sample; base qualities were not kept.

Results the study describes overall, beyond this receptor: After two AZD1222 doses, both the breadth and the depth of spike-specific TCRs were significantly higher than at day 0 and than in MenACWY recipients. Conclusions about previously exposed vaccinees are limited because only five to seven AZD1222 recipients were SARS-CoV-2 seropositive at baseline. The vaccine-associated CD4 TCRs covered the entire spike protein, and the dominant responses fell in regions 160-218 and 743-854. Because no day 14 peak-response samples were available, the repertoires could be characterized only after the peak T cell response. Reportedly, almost half of the unique spike-specific TCRs recognized epitopes lying outside the regions that are mutated in the B.1.351 and B.1.1.7 variants. Participants were mostly white British and included more females than males, and it was suggested by the authors that clonal diversity may have been underestimated. The 56-69-year group was small, and its depth increase did not reach significance, likely because of low power.

The label giving this sample's time point can be read as: about 28 days (+/-7) after the second vaccine dose. Because spike-specific TCR depth and breadth did not differ between the two schedules, AZD1222 recipients who got a second dose at roughly 4 weeks were pooled with those who got a second dose at roughly 12 weeks. Samples from vaccinated people were obtained from the UK trials COV001 and COV002, which included a single-blind randomized controlled phase 2/3 trial of AZD1222 (ChAdOx1 nCoV-19) in healthy adults. For TCRbeta chain sequencing, PBMC samples from trial participants were taken at day 0 and at day 28 after the second dose. The CDR3 regions of human TCRbeta chains were subjected to immunosequencing. The authors' analysis ran thus. TCRs in the repertoires were matched against a reference library of SARS-CoV-2-specific TCRs that had been generated with the MIRA antigen-specificity platform. Breadth was defined as the fraction of unique TCRs that were SARS-CoV-2-associated. Depth was defined as the fraction of total T cells that were SARS-CoV-2-associated. Using the MIRA data, each spike-specific TCR was mapped to the spike region that the TCR reacts to and placed in a CD4 or CD8 class. Log10-transformed breadth and depth values were compared by one-way ANOVA with Sidak's multiple comparisons tests. What TCRdb holds here is the immuneACCESS table cut down to in-frame rearrangements. Part of the clones is not present; checked against another copy, under half of the missing clones reflect an unresolved V gene, and the others are unexplained. The V and J calls and clone size come from that table; D and trimming were worked out from the DNA. For this sample there are some 130,000 clones; about nine tenths appear just once. The ten largest clonotypes hold roughly a tenth of the sample.

Taken from cysteine to phenylalanine, the CDR3 has 15 residues. Left in the record is the CDR3 DNA by itself, 45 bases read in frame from the first base. CDR1 and CDR2 are read off the germline V gene (reference sequence) as MNHEY and SMNVEV. The V and J ends are trimmed by 7 bases and 6 bases, leaving 19 bases between them. The V and J genes are TRBV27 and TRBJ1-5; 6 matching bases give a weak D call of TRBD1. The sequence was collected from an adult who received the AZD1222 COVID-19 vaccine. The starting material was peripheral blood, obtained 28 days after the second AZD1222 dose. The CDR3 region: CASKFIAGASQPQHF. The nucleotides are TGTGCCAGCAAGTTTATTGCGGGGGCGAGTCAGCCCCAGCATTTT.